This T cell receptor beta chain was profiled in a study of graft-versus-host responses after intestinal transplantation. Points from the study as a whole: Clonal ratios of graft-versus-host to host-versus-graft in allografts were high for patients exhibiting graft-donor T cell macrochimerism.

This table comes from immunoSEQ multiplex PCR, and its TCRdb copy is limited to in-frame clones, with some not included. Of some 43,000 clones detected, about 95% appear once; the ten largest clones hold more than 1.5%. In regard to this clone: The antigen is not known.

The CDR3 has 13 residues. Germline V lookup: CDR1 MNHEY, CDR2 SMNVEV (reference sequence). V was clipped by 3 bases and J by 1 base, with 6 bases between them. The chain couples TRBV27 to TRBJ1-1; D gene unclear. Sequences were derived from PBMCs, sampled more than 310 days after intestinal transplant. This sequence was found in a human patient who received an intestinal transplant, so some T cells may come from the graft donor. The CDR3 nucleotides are TGTGCCAGCAGTTTGGGCCAGAACACTGAAGCTTTCTTT. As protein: CASSLGQNTEAFF.